The 11 T cell receptor beta chains below were found in one sample sequenced in a study of blood T cell repertoires in COVID-19. This table comes from immunoSEQ multiplex PCR, and its TCRdb copy is limited to in-frame clones, with some not included. The sample lists 60,000 to 90,000 clones, around 88% occurring once. Sequencing used peripheral blood. These receptors came from an elderly woman with active or convalescent COVID-19.

This chain joins TRBV19 and TRBJ1-1; D might be TRBD1 (6 bases). This CDR3 has 14 amino acids. Per germline, CDR1 LNHDA and CDR2 SQIVND (reference sequence). V was trimmed by 4 bases and J by 6 bases, leaving 15 bases between them. Here the CDR3 DNA reads TGTGCCAGTAGTACCGGGGACAAGAGGGCTGAAGCTTTCTTT. It specifies CASSTGDKRAEAFF.

The chain recombines TRBV7-6 with TRBJ2-7, with 7 bases that match TRBD2. The junction had 9 bases not matched to a gene; V was cut back by 5 bases and J by 2 bases. CDR3 length: 15 residues. Germline CDR1 SGHVS, CDR2 FNYEAQ. The chain's CDR3 is CASSLGGGLPYEQYF. The CDR3 nucleotides are TGTGCCAGCAGCCTGGGGGGGGGTCTCCCCTACGAGCAGTACTTC.

This clone is a singleton in its sample. The CDR3 DNA reads TGCGCCAGCAGCCCCGGGACAGGCACTGAAGCTTTCTTT. Translating it yields CASSPGTGTEAFF. V is TRBV5-1 and J is TRBJ1-1, with TRBD1 identical over 8 bases. Germline V gene sequence: CDR1 SGHRS, CDR2 YFSETQ. This CDR3 has 13 amino acids. Trimming took 4 bases from V and 4 from J; bases not matched to a gene: 3.

The chain employs TRBV4-3 and TRBJ1-1; D unclear. The length of the CDR3 is 15 residues. Between the trimmed V and J ends, which lost 0 bases and 2 bases, there was a span of 10 bases. Germline V gene lookup returns CDR1 LGHNA and CDR2 YSLEER. The CDR3 reads CASSQDFRGNTEAFF. The CDR3 DNA is TGCGCCAGCAGCCAAGATTTTCGGGGTAACACTGAAGCTTTCTTT.

V usage is TRBV7-2 and J usage is TRBJ2-7; 8 nucleotides align to TRBD2. V was clipped by 0 bases and J by 5 bases; unmatched bases: 6. The CDR3 runs 15 residues. Germline V gives CDR1 SGHTA, CDR2 FQGNSA. The CDR3 spells CASSLAGLAGDEQYF. The DNA for the CDR3 is TGTGCCAGCAGCTTAGCAGGACTAGCAGGGGACGAGCAGTACTTC.

The V gene is TRBV9, the J gene TRBJ1-2, with TRBD1 matching over 11 bases. J gave up 6 bases and V 0 bases, and 1 base lay outside the gene matches. Looked up from germline, CDR1 is SGDLS and CDR2 is YYNGEE. This CDR3 has 14 amino acids. The CDR3 nucleotides are TGTGCCAGCAGCGTAGGGACAGGGGGCAATGGCTACACCTTC. It translates to CASSVGTGGNGYTF.

The rearrangement links TRBV11-3 to TRBJ2-2, with TRBD2 matching over 7 bases. The CDR3 sequence is 15 residues long. The trim removed 5 bases at V and 4 bases at J, leaving 7 bases unmatched. From germline, CDR1 is SGHNT and CDR2 YENEEA. CDR3 residues: CASSPSWGGTGELFF. The CDR3 nucleotides read TGTGCCAGCAGCCCAAGCTGGGGGGGCACCGGGGAGCTGTTTTTT.

This clone has only one observation. The genes are TRBV28 and TRBJ2-6, with 10 bases matching TRBD1. Germline CDR1 MDHEN, CDR2 SYDVKM. V lost 2 bases and J lost 0; bases outside the gene matches: 4. CDR3 size: 18 residues. The CDR3 DNA follows: TGTGCCAGCAGTTTAAGACAGGGGGCGGGCTCTGGGGCCAACGTCCTGACTTTC. It codes for CASSLRQGAGSGANVLTF.

This chain connects TRBV15 to TRBJ1-5; 7 bases map to TRBD1. Trimming at V came to 0 bases and at J to 0 bases, leaving 11 bases not matched to a gene. Germline values: CDR1 LNHNV, CDR2 YYDKDF (reference sequence). This CDR3 comprises 19 residues. DNA for the CDR3: TGTGCCACCAGCAGAGATCGGGTACAGGGGCGAATTAGCAATCAGCCCCAGCATTTT. It codes for CATSRDRVQGRISNQPQHF.

The chain is built from TRBV4-3 and TRBJ2-3; D call uncertain. CDR3 size: 14 residues. Germline V gene lookup returns CDR1 LGHNA and CDR2 YSLEER. V was cut by 1 base and J by 1 base, with 6 bases left in between. CDR3 loop: CASSQAGGTDTQYF. Here the CDR3 DNA reads TGCGCCAGCAGCCAAGCAGGCGGCACAGATACGCAGTATTTT.

This clone was recorded many times. This chain joins TRBV19 and TRBJ1-2; D is possibly TRBD1 (6 bases). V was pared by 4 bases and J by 7 bases, with 13 bases between. From germline, CDR1 is LNHDA and CDR2 SQIVND (reference sequence). CDR3 length: 13 amino acids. DNA for the CDR3: TGTGCCAGTAGTACCGTTAACAGGGCTGGCTACACCTTC. Translating it yields CASSTVNRAGYTF.